A single sample gave rise to the 22 T cell receptor beta chains below, sequenced in a study of blood T cell repertoires in COVID-19. Sequencing used immunoSEQ multiplex PCR; TCRdb keeps in-frame clones, though not all of them. Of some 150,000 clones detected, 89% appear once; the ten largest clones hold around 1.6%. The sequenced material came from peripheral blood. Source of these receptors: a human donor in a cohort sampled during active COVID-19.

The rearrangement joins TRBV30 to TRBJ1-2, with a possible D match to TRBD1 (6 bases). In germline, CDR1 is GTSNPN, CDR2 SVGIG (reference sequence). The CDR3 sequence is 14 residues long. V lost 0 bases and J lost 7, with 15 bases in between. The CDR3 loop reads CAWSVLGGGGGYTF. The CDR3, as DNA: TGTGCCTGGAGTGTTCTAGGGGGTGGTGGTGGCTACACCTTC.

The chain recombines TRBV7-6 with TRBJ1-6; unclear D gene. Per the germline V gene, CDR1 is SGHVS and CDR2 is FNYEAQ. The CDR3 extends over 13 amino acids. V lost 2 bases, J lost 7 bases, and 6 bases lay in between. The CDR3 DNA follows: TGTGCCAGCAGCTTAAAGGAGAATTCACCCCTCCACTTT. As protein: CASSLKENSPLHF.

This clone was seen more than once but under ten times. The rearrangement links TRBV9 to TRBJ1-6; D not resolved. V dropped 3 bases and J dropped 13 bases, with 8 bases sitting between them. The CDR3 length is 11 residues. CDR1 SGDLS and CDR2 YYNGEE come from the germline V gene. DNA for the CDR3: TGTGCCAGCAGCGCCCCCGGGCCCCTCCACTTT. Its protein product is CASSAPGPLHF.

The chain couples TRBV7-2 to TRBJ2-1, with D maybe TRBD2 (7 bases). There are 15 residues in the CDR3. The germline V and J ends were trimmed by 8 bases and 2 bases, with 16 bases remaining between them. The germline V gene has CDR1 SGHTA and CDR2 FQGNSA. This chain's CDR3 is CASLQGGVTYNEQFF. CDR3 DNA sequence: TGTGCCAGCCTCCAAGGGGGGGTAACCTACAATGAGCAGTTCTTC.

V and J are TRBV4-1 and TRBJ1-3, with 7 bases lining up with TRBD1. The CDR3 is 18 residues long. The V and J ends lost 0 bases and 0 bases, in that order; junction bases with no gene match: 8. CDR1 and CDR2 (germline): MGHRA, YSYEKL. Here the CDR3 reads CASSQDSPGGSSGNTIYF. DNA of the CDR3: TGCGCCAGCAGCCAAGATTCCCCAGGGGGGAGCTCTGGAAACACCATATATTTT.

This clone was picked up one time. The chain couples TRBV7-9 to TRBJ2-7; 7 positions agree with TRBD1. Germline loops: CDR1 SEHNR, CDR2 FQNEAQ (reference sequence). The junction had 3 bases not matched to a gene; V was cut back by 5 bases and J by 2 bases. This CDR3 spans 13 amino acids. The CDR3, as DNA: TGTGCCAGCAGCCCGACAGGGACCTACGAGCAGTACTTC. It codes for CASSPTGTYEQYF.

The J gene is TRBJ1-4, the V gene TRBV10-2, with D possibly TRBD1 on 5 matching bases. V lost 6 bases and J 5 bases, leaving 16 bases between the germline ends. The CDR3 contains 15 residues. Germline V gene lookup returns CDR1 WSHSY and CDR2 SAAADI. CDR3 region: CASSDGHLRNEKLFF. The CDR3 DNA is TGCGCCAGCAGCGATGGACACCTTCGAAATGAAAAACTGTTTTTT.

The chain joins TRBV10-3 to TRBJ2-2; 12 bases are shared with TRBD1. The germline gives CDR1 ENHRY, CDR2 SYGVKD. This CDR3 is built from 15 residues. The J segment lost 6 bases and the V segment lost 6 bases, leaving 5 bases of the junction unmatched. The CDR3 DNA reads as TGTGCCATCAGGGAGGGGACAGGGGGCTCCGGGGAGCTGTTTTTT. It encodes CAIREGTGGSGELFF.

The genes are TRBV29-1 and TRBJ1-4; weak D call: TRBD1 (5 bases). Deletions cut 7 bases from V and 0 bases from J, with 21 bases between. Germline CDR1 reads SQVTM; CDR2 reads ANQGSEA. This CDR3 comprises 17 residues. The CDR3 here is CSDLHGEGASTNEKLFF. The CDR3 coding sequence is TGCAGCGACCTACATGGGGAAGGGGCATCAACTAATGAAAAACTGTTTTTT.

The V gene is TRBV4-3, the J gene TRBJ2-3; the match to TRBD2 covers 9 bases. Germline CDR1 and CDR2: LGHNA and YSLEER. Trimming at V came to 0 bases and at J to 0 bases, leaving 4 bases not matched to a gene. This CDR3 has 17 residues. The CDR3 reads CASSQDLSGGSTDTQYF. The CDR3 DNA follows: TGCGCCAGCAGCCAAGATTTAAGCGGGGGGAGCACAGATACGCAGTATTTT.

J is TRBJ2-4 and V is TRBV2; TRBD1 matches 9 bases. This CDR3 is 13 amino acids long. V lost 6 bases to trimming and J lost 6 bases; unmatched junction nucleotides: 3. The germline V gene has CDR1 SNHLY and CDR2 FYNNEI. CDR3 coding DNA: TGTGCCAGCAGCTTGGACAGGGGAAACATTCAGTACTTC. It codes for CASSLDRGNIQYF.

There are many counts of this clone. This chain links TRBV3-1 (or the pseudogene TRBV3-2) with TRBJ1-5, with D maybe TRBD1 (5 bases). Per the germline V gene, CDR1 is LGHDT and CDR2 is YNNKEL (reference sequence). The CDR3 length is 15 residues. Trimming pared 3 bases from V and 6 bases from J, leaving 15 bases between. CDR3 sequence reads: CASSHGGDWGQPQHF. The CDR3 DNA reads TGTGCCAGCAGCCACGGGGGGGATTGGGGTCAGCCCCAGCATTTT.

The rearrangement uses TRBV6-2 or TRBV6-3 and TRBJ1-4; 7 nucleotides line up with TRBD1. Looked up from germline, CDR1 is MNHEY and CDR2 is SVGEGT. The CDR3 is 15 amino acids. With 6 bases clipped from V and 3 bases from J, the junction kept 7 bases outside the gene matches. CDR3 in amino acids: CASSPPGQPNEKLFF. For the CDR3, the DNA is TGTGCCAGCAGCCCTCCGGGACAGCCTAATGAAAAACTGTTTTTT.

Only one count was recorded for this clone. The chain is built from TRBV9 and TRBJ2-3, with 9 bases aligning to TRBD2. CDR1 is SGDLS, CDR2 YYNGEE, per germline. The CDR3 loop spans 16 amino acids. Unmatched junction bases numbered 3, after V lost 0 bases and J lost 1 base. The CDR3 region is CASSVEIAGGTDTQYF. The DNA for the CDR3 is TGTGCCAGCAGCGTAGAGATAGCGGGGGGCACAGATACGCAGTATTTT.

The chain uses TRBV7-9 and TRBJ1-4; TRBD1 aligns across 10 bases. Losses at the gene ends were 1 base for V and 2 bases for J; bases not matched to a gene: 10. This CDR3 comprises 19 residues. Germline-derived CDR1 and CDR2 are SEHNR and FQNEAQ (reference sequence). The CDR3 is CASSLDPGDRGRTNEKLFF. The CDR3 coding sequence is TGTGCCAGCAGCTTAGACCCCGGGGACAGGGGTCGGACTAATGAAAAACTGTTTTTT.

V usage is TRBV2 and J usage is TRBJ1-2, with 8 positions matching TRBD1. Germline CDR1 is SNHLY and CDR2 is FYNNEI. J lost 1 base, V lost 11 bases, and 3 bases had no gene match. This CDR3 region has 12 residues. The CDR3 DNA follows: TGTGCCGGACAGGGTTTTAACTATGGCTACACCTTC. Translated, it gives CAGQGFNYGYTF.

This clone occurred once. This rearrangement joins TRBV19 to TRBJ2-2; possible D gene TRBD2, 5 bases. V was shortened by 7 bases and J by 5 bases, with 14 bases between the two germline ends. Germline lookup yields CDR1 LNHDA and CDR2 SQIVND (reference sequence). The CDR3 extends over 14 amino acids. CDR3 bases: TGTGCCAGTACCTCATGGACGGGAACCGGGGAGCTGTTTTTT. It is translated as CASTSWTGTGELFF. The whole variable domain, filled in from reference TRBV19 and TRBJ2-2, reads DGGITQSPKYLFRKEGQNVTLSCEQNLNHDAMYWYRQDPGQGLRLIYYSQIVNDFQKGDIAEGYSVSREKKESFPLTVTSAQKNPTAFYLCASTSWTGTGELFFGEGSRLTVL.

The chain is built from TRBV4-2 and TRBJ1-5; 8 bases are shared with TRBD1. The ends lost 0 bases at V and 1 base at J; junction bases unmatched: 8. Germline V lookup: CDR1 LGHNA, CDR2 YNFKEQ. CDR3 length: 18 amino acids. The CDR3 DNA sequence: TGTGCCAGCAGCCAAGATTTCAGGGGGCGATTGAGCAATCAGCCCCAGCATTTT. It specifies CASSQDFRGRLSNQPQHF.

The chain employs TRBV6-1 and TRBJ1-4; D is ambiguous. The CDR3 sequence is 12 residues long. Germline CDR1 MNHNS, CDR2 SASEGT. V was trimmed by 3 bases and J by 7 bases, leaving 6 bases between them. CDR3 in DNA: TGTGCCAGCAGTGATCTCCCTGAAAAACTGTTTTTT. Translating it yields CASSDLPEKLFF.

The chain links TRBV19 to TRBJ2-3, with D perhaps matching TRBD2 (6 bases). V dropped 0 bases and J dropped 3 bases, with 22 bases sitting between them. Looked up from germline, CDR1 is LNHDA and CDR2 is SQIVND (reference sequence). This CDR3 has 19 residues. The CDR3 loop is CASSIDPLALLAGTDTQYF. The CDR3 DNA is TGTGCCAGTAGTATAGATCCCCTGGCCCTACTAGCAGGTACAGATACGCAGTATTTT. The full variable domain, in which reference TRBV19 and TRBJ2-3 provide the parts outside the CDR3, is DGGITQSPKYLFRKEGQNVTLSCEQNLNHDAMYWYRQDPGQGLRLIYYSQIVNDFQKGDIAEGYSVSREKKESFPLTVTSAQKNPTAFYLCASSIDPLALLAGTDTQYFGPGTRLTVL.

The chain joins TRBV4-1 to TRBJ1-3; 7 bases agree with TRBD1. V was clipped by 3 bases and J by 4 bases; unmatched bases: 12. CDR3 size: 17 residues. From germline, CDR1 is MGHRA and CDR2 YSYEKL. CDR3 bases: TGCGCCAGCAGCCACGCTTCCCGACAGGGTTTGGGAAACACCATATATTTT. Amino acid sequence: CASSHASRQGLGNTIYF.

This clone came up a few times. The V gene is TRBV19, the J gene TRBJ1-5, with 7 bases aligning to TRBD1. The CDR3 spans 15 residues. The trim removed 1 base at V and 7 bases at J, leaving 7 bases unmatched. Germline assignment: CDR1 LNHDA and CDR2 SQIVND (reference sequence). As DNA, the CDR3 is TGTGCCAGTAGTATAGTTATAGGGGGCAGGCAGCCCCAGCATTTT. It codes for CASSIVIGGRQPQHF.